These 19 T cell receptor beta chains were all obtained from the same sample, sequenced in a study of blood T cell repertoires in COVID-19 (dated by TCRdb to between 2020 and 2021). The receptor library was made with the immunoSEQ multiplex PCR assay. The immuneACCESS repertoire file appears here via TCRdb, limited to in-frame rearrangements. These files lack a portion of the clones; in checked studies, under half of the deficit traces to unresolved V genes, and the cause of the others is not known. This sample lists roughly 340,000 clones; 75% to 90% were detected once. Jointly, the top ten make up about 1% of the sample. Sample: PBMCs or T cells enriched from blood (not recorded which). These receptor sequences come from a man aged 18 to 29 who had recovered from COVID-19.

Many counts were recorded for this clone. This chain joins TRBV5-4 and TRBJ2-1; 7 bases align to TRBD2. CDR3 length: 15 residues. Germline values: CDR1 SGHNT, CDR2 YYREEE (reference sequence). The J segment lost 7 bases and the V segment lost 5 bases, leaving 12 bases of the junction unmatched. The CDR3 here is CASSSPGSGRNEQFF. The CDR3 DNA is TGTGCCAGCAGTTCTCCCGGTAGCGGGCGGAATGAGCAGTTCTTC.

V and J are TRBV5-1 and TRBJ1-3, with a possible D match to TRBD1 (6 bases). Germline CDR1 SGHRS, CDR2 YFSETQ. This CDR3 spans 15 amino acids. The V gene lost 3 bases and the J gene lost 0 bases, with 10 bases spanning the gap. In DNA, the CDR3 is TGCGCCAGCAGCTCCTCGGACAGCTCTGGAAACACCATATATTTT. Protein: CASSSSDSSGNTIYF.

The genes are TRBV7-2 and TRBJ2-7, with a weak D call TRBD2 (5 bases). Germline V lookup: CDR1 SGHTA, CDR2 FQGNSA. This CDR3 is built from 15 residues. Deletions cut 1 base from V and 3 bases from J, with 13 bases between. CDR3 in DNA: TGTGCCAGCAGCTTAGTGGCGGGTGCGGACTACGAGCAGTACTTC. Amino acids: CASSLVAGADYEQYF.

V and J are TRBV27 and TRBJ2-1; D may be TRBD1 (6 bases). The CDR3 contains 17 residues. Trimming left V 2 bases short and J 8 bases short, with 22 bases between. CDR1 and CDR2 from the germline V gene are MNHEY and SMNVEV (reference sequence). Here the CDR3 reads CASSLPGAAGDPHEQFF. In DNA, the CDR3 is TGTGCCAGCAGTTTACCAGGGGCGGCAGGGGATCCCCATGAGCAGTTCTTC.

V and J are TRBV2 and TRBJ2-7; 10 bases agree with TRBD1. V lost 7 bases to trimming and J lost 4 bases; unmatched junction nucleotides: 7. Germline CDR1 and CDR2: SNHLY and FYNNEI. The CDR3 is 14 residues long. This CDR3 reads CASIRDRGRYEQYF. Written as DNA, the CDR3 is TGTGCCAGCATACGGGACAGGGGACGGTACGAGCAGTACTTC.

The rearrangement uses TRBV5-1 and TRBJ2-1, with TRBD2 matching over 9 bases. The germline CDR1 and CDR2 sequences are SGHRS and YFSETQ. The V gene end was trimmed by 1 base and the J gene end by 1 base; junction bases not matched to a gene: 3. The CDR3 is 16 residues long. The CDR3 sequence is CASSLTTSGSYNEQFF. DNA for the CDR3: TGCGCCAGCAGCTTGACGACTAGCGGATCCTACAATGAGCAGTTCTTC.

This clone was detected once. This sequence joins TRBV25-1 and TRBJ1-2; D remains unclear. The CDR3 totals 13 residues. The germline V gene encodes CDR1 MGHDK and CDR2 SYGVNS. Trimming stripped 4 bases from V and 4 bases from J, with 10 bases between. The CDR3 loop reads CASSVAGPYGYTF. CDR3 bases: TGTGCCAGCAGTGTGGCAGGCCCCTATGGCTACACCTTC.

V usage is TRBV29-1 and J usage is TRBJ1-1, with TRBD1 as a possible D gene (5 bases). The V end lost 3 bases, the J end lost 0 bases, and 8 bases lay between the germline ends. Germline assignment: CDR1 SQVTM and CDR2 ANQGSEA. The CDR3 extends over 13 amino acids. The CDR3 region is CSVEGGMNTEAFF. Here the CDR3 DNA reads TGCAGCGTTGAGGGGGGGATGAACACTGAAGCTTTCTTT.

The rearrangement joins TRBV4-1 to TRBJ2-7; 10 bases are shared with TRBD1. This CDR3 has 16 amino acids. The V segment lost 4 bases and the J segment 4 bases; nucleotides outside the gene matches: 10. CDR1 is MGHRA and CDR2 is YSYEKL in the germline V gene. CDR3 nucleotides: TGCGCCAGCAGCCCAGTAGGACGGGACAGGGGTTACGAGCAGTACTTC. This gives the protein CASSPVGRDRGYEQYF.

The J gene is TRBJ2-1, the V gene TRBV7-2; 7 bases are shared with TRBD1. CDR3 length: 15 amino acids. The junction had 7 bases not matched to a gene; V was cut back by 2 bases and J by 6 bases. Germline V lookup: CDR1 SGHTA, CDR2 FQGNSA. The CDR3 nucleotides are TGTGCCAGCAGCTTACAGACAGGGATGGGCAATGAGCAGTTCTTC. It yields the protein CASSLQTGMGNEQFF.

This clone has just one count. V is TRBV5-1 and J is TRBJ1-1; 8 bases line up with TRBD1. Germline assignment: CDR1 SGHRS and CDR2 YFSETQ. This CDR3 region has 16 residues. Trimming took 3 bases from V and 4 from J; bases not matched to a gene: 11. The CDR3 nucleotides are TGCGCCAGCAGCTGGGGGCCAGGGGGCCTGAGCACTGAAGCTTTCTTT. This encodes CASSWGPGGLSTEAFF.

Here the CDR3 reads CASNTLSGRVYNEQFF. DNA of the CDR3: TGTGCCAGCAATACCTTAAGCGGGAGGGTCTACAATGAGCAGTTCTTC. This chain links TRBV28 with TRBJ2-1; 10 bases map to TRBD2. The CDR3 contains 16 residues. V shed 7 bases, J shed 3 bases, and the junction held 9 bases outside the gene matches. Germline assignment: CDR1 MDHEN and CDR2 SYDVKM. The full variable domain, its missing parts supplied by reference TRBV28 and TRBJ2-1, is DVKVTQSSRYLVKRTGEKVFLECVQDMDHENMFWYRQDPGLGLRLIYFSYDVKMKEKGDIPEGYSVSREKKERFSLILESASTNQTSMYLCASNTLSGRVYNEQFFGPGTRLTVL.

The chain uses TRBV7-9 and TRBJ1-2; D is unclear. The CDR3 is 16 amino acids. V was cut by 3 bases and J by 2 bases, with 16 bases left in between. The germline gives CDR1 SEHNR, CDR2 FQNEAQ (reference sequence). The CDR3 loop reads CASSFEGGQTNYGYTF. The CDR3 DNA follows: TGTGCCAGCAGCTTCGAGGGTGGGCAGACAAACTATGGCTACACCTTC. The variable domain in full, with the rest retrieved from reference TRBV7-9 and TRBJ1-2, is DTGVSQNPRHKITKRGQNVTFRCDPISEHNRLYWYRQTLGQGPEFLTYFQNEAQLEKSRLLSDRFSAERPKGSFSTLEIQRTEQGDSAMYLCASSFEGGQTNYGYTFGSGTRLTVV.

The gene calls are TRBV19 and TRBJ2-7, with TRBD2 matching 9 bases. The CDR3 spans 16 residues. In germline, CDR1 is LNHDA, CDR2 SQIVND (reference sequence). With V trimmed by 2 bases and J by 1 base, 6 bases remained unmatched. CDR3 sequence reads: CASSIYLAGFSYEQYF. The CDR3, as DNA: TGTGCCAGTAGTATATACCTAGCGGGATTTTCCTACGAGCAGTACTTC.

V usage is TRBV5-1 and J usage is TRBJ2-5; 7 bases fit TRBD1. Germline lookup yields CDR1 SGHRS and CDR2 YFSETQ. The CDR3 has 18 residues. V trimming: 4 bases; J trimming: 4 bases; junction bases outside the gene matches: 19. CDR3 amino acids: CASSPRENRDRVTETQYF. CDR3 in DNA: TGCGCCAGCAGCCCACGCGAAAACCGGGACAGAGTGACAGAGACCCAGTACTTC.

CDR3 sequence reads: CASSQGSGGPTLEQFF. The CDR3 DNA sequence: TGTGCCAGCAGCCAAGGTTCAGGGGGACCCACGCTCGAGCAGTTCTTC. The J gene is TRBJ2-1, the V gene TRBV3-1 (or the pseudogene TRBV3-2); TRBD1 matches 7 bases. V lost 1 base and J lost 10; bases outside the gene matches: 13. There are 16 residues in the CDR3. Per germline, CDR1 LGHDT and CDR2 YNNKEL (reference sequence).

The chain employs TRBV11-2 and TRBJ2-7; 9 positions agree with TRBD1. Trimming removed 4 bases from V and 3 bases from J; junction bases left unmatched: 7. The germline CDR1 and CDR2 sequences are SGHAT and FQNNGV. This CDR3 is built from 15 residues. The CDR3 coding sequence is TGTGCCAGCAGCTCCCAAGGACAGGGGAACTACGAGCAGTACTTC. Translating it yields CASSSQGQGNYEQYF.

The gene calls are TRBV5-6 and TRBJ1-2, with 10 nucleotides matching TRBD1. The length of the CDR3 is 14 residues. The V gene's germline CDR1 is SGHDT and CDR2 YYEEEE. V shed 4 bases and J 8 bases; nucleotides not matched to a gene: 8. Here the CDR3 reads CASSPTGGAGGYTF. CDR3 bases: TGTGCCAGCAGCCCGACAGGGGGCGCTGGGGGCTACACCTTC.

This sequence joins TRBV20-1 and TRBJ2-7, with D perhaps matching TRBD2 (6 bases). The V gene lost 3 bases and the J gene lost 6 bases, with 15 bases spanning the gap. Germline V gives CDR1 DFQATT, CDR2 SNEGSKA (reference sequence). The length of the CDR3 is 13 residues. CDR3 DNA: TGCAGTGCTAGTCCTAATCCCGGGAGCGAGCAGTACTTC. Its protein product is CSASPNPGSEQYF.